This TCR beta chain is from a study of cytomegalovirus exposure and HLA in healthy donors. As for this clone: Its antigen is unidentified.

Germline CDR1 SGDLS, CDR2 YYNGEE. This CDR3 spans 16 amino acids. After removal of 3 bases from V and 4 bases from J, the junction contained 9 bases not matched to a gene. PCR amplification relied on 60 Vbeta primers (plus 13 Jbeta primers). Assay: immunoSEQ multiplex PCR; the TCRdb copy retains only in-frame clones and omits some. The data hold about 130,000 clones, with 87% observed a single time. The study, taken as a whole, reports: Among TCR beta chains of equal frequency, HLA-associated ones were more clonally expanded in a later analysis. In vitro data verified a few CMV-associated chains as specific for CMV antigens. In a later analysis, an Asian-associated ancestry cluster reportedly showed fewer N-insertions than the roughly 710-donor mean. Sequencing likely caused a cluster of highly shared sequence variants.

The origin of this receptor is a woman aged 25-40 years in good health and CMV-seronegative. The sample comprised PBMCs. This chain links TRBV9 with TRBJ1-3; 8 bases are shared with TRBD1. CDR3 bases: TGTGCCAGCAGCGGATGGACAGGGATTGAAGGAAACACCATATATTTT. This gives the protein CASSGWTGIEGNTIYF.